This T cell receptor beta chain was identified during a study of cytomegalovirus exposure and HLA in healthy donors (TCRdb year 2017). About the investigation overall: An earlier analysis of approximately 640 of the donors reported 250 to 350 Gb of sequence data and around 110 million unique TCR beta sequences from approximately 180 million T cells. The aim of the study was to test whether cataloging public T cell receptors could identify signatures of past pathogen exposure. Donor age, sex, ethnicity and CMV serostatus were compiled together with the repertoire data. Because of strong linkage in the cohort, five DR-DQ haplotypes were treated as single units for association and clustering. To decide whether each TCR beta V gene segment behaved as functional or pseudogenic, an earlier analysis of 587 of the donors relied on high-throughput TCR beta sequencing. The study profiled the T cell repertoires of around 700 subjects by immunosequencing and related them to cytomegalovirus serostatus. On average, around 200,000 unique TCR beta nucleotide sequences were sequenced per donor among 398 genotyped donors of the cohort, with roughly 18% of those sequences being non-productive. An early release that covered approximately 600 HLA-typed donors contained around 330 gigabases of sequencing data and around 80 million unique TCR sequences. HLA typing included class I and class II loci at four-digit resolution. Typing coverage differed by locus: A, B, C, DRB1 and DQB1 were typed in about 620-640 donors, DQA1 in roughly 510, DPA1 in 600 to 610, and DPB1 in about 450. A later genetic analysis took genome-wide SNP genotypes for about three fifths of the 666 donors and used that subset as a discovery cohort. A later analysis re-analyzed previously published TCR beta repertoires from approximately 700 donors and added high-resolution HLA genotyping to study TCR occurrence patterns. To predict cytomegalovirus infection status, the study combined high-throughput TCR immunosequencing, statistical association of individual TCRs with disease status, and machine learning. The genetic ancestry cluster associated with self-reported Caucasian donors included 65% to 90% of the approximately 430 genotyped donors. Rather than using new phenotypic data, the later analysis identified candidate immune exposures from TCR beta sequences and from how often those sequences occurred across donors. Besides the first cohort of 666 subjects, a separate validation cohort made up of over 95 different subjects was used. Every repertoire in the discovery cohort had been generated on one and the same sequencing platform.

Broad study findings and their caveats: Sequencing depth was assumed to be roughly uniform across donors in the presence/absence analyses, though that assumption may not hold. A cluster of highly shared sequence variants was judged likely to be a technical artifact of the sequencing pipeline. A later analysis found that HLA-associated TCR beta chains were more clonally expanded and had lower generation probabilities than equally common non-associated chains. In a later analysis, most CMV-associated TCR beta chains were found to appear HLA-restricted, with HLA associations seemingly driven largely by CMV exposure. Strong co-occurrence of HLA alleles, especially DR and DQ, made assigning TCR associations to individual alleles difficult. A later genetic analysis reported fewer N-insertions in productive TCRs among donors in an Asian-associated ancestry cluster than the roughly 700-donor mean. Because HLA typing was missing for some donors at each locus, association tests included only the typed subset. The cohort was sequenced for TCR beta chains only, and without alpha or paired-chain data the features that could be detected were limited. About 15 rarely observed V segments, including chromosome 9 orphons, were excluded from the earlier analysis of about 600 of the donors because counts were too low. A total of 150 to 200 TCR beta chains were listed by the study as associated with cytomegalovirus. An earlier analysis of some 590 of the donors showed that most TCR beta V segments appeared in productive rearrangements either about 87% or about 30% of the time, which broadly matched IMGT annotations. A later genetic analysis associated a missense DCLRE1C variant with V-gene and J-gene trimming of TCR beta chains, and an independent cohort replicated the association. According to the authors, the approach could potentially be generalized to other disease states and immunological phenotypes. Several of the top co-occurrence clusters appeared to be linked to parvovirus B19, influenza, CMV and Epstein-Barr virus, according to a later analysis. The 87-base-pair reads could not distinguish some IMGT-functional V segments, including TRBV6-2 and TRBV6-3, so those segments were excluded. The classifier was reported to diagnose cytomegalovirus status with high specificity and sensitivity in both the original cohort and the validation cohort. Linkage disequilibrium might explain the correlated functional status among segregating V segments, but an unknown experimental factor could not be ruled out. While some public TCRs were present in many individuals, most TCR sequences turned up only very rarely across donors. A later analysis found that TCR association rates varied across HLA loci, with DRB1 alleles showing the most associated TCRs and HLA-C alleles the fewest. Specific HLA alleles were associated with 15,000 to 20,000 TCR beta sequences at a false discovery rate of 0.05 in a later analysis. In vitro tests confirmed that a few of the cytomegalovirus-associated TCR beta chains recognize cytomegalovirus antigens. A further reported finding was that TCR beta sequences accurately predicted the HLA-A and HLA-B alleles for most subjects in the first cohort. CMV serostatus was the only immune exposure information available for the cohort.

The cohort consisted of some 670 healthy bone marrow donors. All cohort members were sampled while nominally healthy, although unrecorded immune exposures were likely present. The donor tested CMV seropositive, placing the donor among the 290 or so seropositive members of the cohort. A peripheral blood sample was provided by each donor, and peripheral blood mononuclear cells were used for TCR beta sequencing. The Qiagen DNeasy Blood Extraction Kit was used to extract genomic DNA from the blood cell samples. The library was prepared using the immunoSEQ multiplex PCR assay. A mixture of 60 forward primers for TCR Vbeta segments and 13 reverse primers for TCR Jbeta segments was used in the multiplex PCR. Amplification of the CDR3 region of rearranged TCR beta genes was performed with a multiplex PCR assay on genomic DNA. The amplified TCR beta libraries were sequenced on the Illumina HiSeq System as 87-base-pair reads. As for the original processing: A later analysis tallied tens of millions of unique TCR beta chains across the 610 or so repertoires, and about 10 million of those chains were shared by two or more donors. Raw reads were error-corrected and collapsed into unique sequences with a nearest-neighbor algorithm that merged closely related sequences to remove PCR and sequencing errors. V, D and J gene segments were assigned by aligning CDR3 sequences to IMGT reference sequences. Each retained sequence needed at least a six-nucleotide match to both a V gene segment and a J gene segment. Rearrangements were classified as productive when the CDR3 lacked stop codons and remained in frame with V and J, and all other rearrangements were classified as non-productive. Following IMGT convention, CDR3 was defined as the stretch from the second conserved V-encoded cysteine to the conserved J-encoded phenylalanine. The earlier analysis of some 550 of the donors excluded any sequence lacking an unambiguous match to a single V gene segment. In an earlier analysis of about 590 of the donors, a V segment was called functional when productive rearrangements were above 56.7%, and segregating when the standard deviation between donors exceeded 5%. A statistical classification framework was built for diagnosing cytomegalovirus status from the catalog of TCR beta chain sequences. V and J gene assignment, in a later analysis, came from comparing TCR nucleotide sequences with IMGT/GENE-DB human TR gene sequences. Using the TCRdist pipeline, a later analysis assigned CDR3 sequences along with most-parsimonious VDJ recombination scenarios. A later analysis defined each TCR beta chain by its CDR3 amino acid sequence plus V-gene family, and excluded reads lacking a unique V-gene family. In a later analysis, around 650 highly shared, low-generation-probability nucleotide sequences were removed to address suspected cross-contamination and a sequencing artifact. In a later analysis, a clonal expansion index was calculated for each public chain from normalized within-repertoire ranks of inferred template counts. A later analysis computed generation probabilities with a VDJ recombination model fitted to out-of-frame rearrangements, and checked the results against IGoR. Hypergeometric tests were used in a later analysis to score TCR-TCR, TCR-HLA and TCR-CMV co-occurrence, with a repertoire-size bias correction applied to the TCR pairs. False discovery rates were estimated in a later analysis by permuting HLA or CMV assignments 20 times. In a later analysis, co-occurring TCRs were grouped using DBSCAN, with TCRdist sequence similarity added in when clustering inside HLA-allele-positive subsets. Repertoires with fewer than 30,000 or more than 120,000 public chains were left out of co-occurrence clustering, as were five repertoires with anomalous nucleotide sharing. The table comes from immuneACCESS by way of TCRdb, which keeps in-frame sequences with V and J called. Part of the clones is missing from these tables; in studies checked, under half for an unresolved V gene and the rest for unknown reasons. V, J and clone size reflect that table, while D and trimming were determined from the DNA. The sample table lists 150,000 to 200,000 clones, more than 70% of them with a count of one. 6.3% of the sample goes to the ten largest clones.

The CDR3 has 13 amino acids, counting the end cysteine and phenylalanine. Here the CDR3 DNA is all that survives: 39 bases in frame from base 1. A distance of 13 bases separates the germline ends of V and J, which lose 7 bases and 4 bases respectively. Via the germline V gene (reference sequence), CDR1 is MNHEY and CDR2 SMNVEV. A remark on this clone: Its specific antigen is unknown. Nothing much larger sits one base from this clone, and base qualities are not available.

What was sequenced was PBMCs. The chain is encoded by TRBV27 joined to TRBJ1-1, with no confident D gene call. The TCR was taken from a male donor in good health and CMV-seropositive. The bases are TGTGCCAGCACCCGCCTGAAGAGCACTGAAGCTTTCTTT. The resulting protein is CASTRLKSTEAFF.